A single count supports the clone carrying this T cell receptor beta chain. Its antigen is currently unknown. These data come from a study of shared clonotypes between healthy human individuals. Germline lookup yields CDR1 MDHEN and CDR2 SYDVKM. The CDR3 has 19 amino acids. After removal of 6 bases from V and 1 base from J, the junction contained 13 bases not matched to a gene. General study findings and limits: Sequencing depth was expected to affect clonotype sharing among donors. The study found roughly 5% of naive CD4 clonotypes shared across a handful of donors.

The method was immunoSEQ multiplex PCR; TCRdb's version includes in-frame clones alone and lacks a portion of them. The profile shows roughly 680,000 clones, roughly 72% of them singletons. Material for sequencing was memory CD4+ T cells sorted from blood. Stated subset: CD45RA-negative fraction. The clonotype originates from a woman aged 25 to 45 in good health. The rearrangement links TRBV28 to TRBJ2-7, with TRBD2 matching over 15 bases. The CDR3 loop is CASSSPGLAGGRGSYEQYF. Written as DNA, the CDR3 is TGTGCCAGCAGCTCTCCGGGACTAGCGGGAGGCCGCGGGTCCTACGAGCAGTACTTC.